Listed below are T cell receptor beta chains from one sample, sequenced in a study of identical twins. TCRdb reanalysed the 5' RACE reads using MiXCR and keeps one entry per CDR3 protein. The sample records some 690,000 distinct CDR3 sequences, 21% being singletons. These data were also filed under a second study, of T cells expressing NK-cell markers.

The specimen was PBMCs. These receptors originate from a woman between 18 and 29 years old in good health. Each CDR3 is given with its conserved first and last residue. A D gene is named only where the DNA matches it firmly. The size of a clone is reported for some rows only, either as once, few or many, or as a class for expanded clones.

TRBV20-1	15	many	-	TRBJ2-4	CSARDLGQNPSIQYF	TGCAGTGCTAGAGATCTCGGGCAGAACCCTTCCATTCAGTACTTC
TRBV29-1	16	-	-	TRBJ2-1	CSVERFLRGTYNEQFF	TGCAGCGTTGAAAGGTTCCTCCGCGGGACCTACAATGAGCAGTTCTTC
TRBV12-3/TRBV12-4	13	many	-	TRBJ2-3	CASTLIWRADQYF	TGTGCCAGCACTCTAATTTGGAGGGCAGACCAGTATTTT
TRBV5-1	15	-	-	TRBJ2-1	CASSLVFRPDNEQFF	TGCGCCAGCAGCTTGGTATTCAGGCCAGATAATGAGCAGTTCTTC
TRBV6-1	15	few	TRBD1	TRBJ1-4	CASSRTGVFNEKLFF	TGTGCCAGCAGCCGAACAGGGGTGTTCAATGAAAAACTGTTTTTT
TRBV20-1	13	-	-	TRBJ2-1	CSAIRGGGNEQFF	TGCAGTGCTATCCGAGGGGGGGGGAATGAGCAGTTCTTC
TRBV5-5	15	-	-	TRBJ2-7	CASSYGGSPRNEQYF	TGTGCCAGCAGTTACGGGGGCTCCCCTCGCAACGAGCAGTACTTC
TRBV5-1	14	few	-	TRBJ2-4	CASSLDGVKDIQYF	TGCGCCAGCAGCCTGGATGGGGTCAAGGACATTCAGTACTTC
TRBV4-3	20	few	TRBD2	TRBJ2-3	CASSQDLGRLAGGPRDTQYF	TGCGCCAGCAGCCAAGACTTAGGGAGACTAGCGGGAGGGCCGCGGGATACGCAGTATTTT
TRBV29-1	14	-	-	TRBJ2-7	CSIRPGPNHYEQYF	TGCAGCATCCGTCCGGGGCCAAACCACTACGAGCAGTACTTC
TRBV28	15	-	TRBD2	TRBJ2-2	CASSASGRSTGELFF	TGTGCCAGCAGTGCGAGCGGGAGAAGTACCGGGGAGCTGTTTTTT